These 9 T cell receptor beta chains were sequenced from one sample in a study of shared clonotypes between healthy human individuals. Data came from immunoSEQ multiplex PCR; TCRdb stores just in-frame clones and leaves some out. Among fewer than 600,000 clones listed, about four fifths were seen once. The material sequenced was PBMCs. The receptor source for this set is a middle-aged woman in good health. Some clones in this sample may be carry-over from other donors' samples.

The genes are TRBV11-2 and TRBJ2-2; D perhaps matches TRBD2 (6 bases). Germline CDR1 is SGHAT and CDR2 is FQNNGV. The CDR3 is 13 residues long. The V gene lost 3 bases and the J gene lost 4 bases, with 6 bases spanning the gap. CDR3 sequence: CASSFSGTGELFF. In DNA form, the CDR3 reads TGTGCCAGCAGCTTTAGCGGCACCGGGGAGCTGTTTTTT.

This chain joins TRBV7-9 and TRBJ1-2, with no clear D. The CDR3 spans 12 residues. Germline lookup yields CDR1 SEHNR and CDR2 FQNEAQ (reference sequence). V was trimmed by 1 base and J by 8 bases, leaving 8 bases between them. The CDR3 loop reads CASSLELQGYTF. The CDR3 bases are TGTGCCAGCAGCTTAGAGTTACAAGGCTACACCTTC.

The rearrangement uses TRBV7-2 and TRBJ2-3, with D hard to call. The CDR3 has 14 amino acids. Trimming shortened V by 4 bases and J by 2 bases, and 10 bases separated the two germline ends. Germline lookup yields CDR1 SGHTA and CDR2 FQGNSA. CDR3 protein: CASSSRSNTDTQYF. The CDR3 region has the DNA TGTGCCAGCAGCTCTCGAAGTAACACAGATACGCAGTATTTT.

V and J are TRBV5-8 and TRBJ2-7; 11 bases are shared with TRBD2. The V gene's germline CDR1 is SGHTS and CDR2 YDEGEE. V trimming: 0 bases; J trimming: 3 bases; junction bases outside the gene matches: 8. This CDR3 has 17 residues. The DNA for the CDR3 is TGTGCCAGCAGCTTGGCGCTAGCGGGAGGAGCCCTCTACGAGCAGTACTTC. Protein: CASSLALAGGALYEQYF.

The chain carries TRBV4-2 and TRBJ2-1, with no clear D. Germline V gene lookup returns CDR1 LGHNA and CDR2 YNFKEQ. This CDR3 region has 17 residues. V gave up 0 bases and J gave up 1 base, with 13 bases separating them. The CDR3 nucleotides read TGTGCCAGCAGCCAAGATATAGGTGTACCGTCCTACAATGAGCAGTTCTTC. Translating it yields CASSQDIGVPSYNEQFF.

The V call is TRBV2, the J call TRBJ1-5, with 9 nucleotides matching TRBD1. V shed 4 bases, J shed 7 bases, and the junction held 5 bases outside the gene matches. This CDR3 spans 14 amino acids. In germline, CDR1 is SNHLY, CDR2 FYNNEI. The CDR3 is CASSGDRVQQPQHF. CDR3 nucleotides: TGTGCCAGCAGTGGGGACAGGGTTCAACAGCCCCAGCATTTT.

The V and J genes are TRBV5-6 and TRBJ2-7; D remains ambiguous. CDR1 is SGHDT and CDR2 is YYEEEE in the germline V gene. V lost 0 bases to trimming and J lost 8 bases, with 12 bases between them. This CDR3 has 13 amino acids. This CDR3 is CASSLGYSTKQYF. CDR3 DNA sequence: TGTGCCAGCAGCTTGGGCTACTCTACGAAGCAGTACTTC.

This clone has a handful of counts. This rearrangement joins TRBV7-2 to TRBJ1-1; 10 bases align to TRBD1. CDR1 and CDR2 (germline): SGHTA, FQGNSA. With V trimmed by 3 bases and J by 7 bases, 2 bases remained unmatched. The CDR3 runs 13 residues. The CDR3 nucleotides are TGTGCCAGCAGCTTGGGACAGGGGTTTGAAGCTTTCTTT. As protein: CASSLGQGFEAFF.

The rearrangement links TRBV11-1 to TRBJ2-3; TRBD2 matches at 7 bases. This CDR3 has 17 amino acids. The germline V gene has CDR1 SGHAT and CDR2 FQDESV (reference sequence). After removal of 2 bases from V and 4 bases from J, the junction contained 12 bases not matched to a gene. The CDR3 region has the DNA TGTGCCAGCAGCTTATCGGCGCGGGAGTGGTTGCCAGATACGCAGTATTTT. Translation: CASSLSAREWLPDTQYF.